This T cell receptor beta chain was captured in a study of PD-1 blockade in mismatch repair-deficient tumors. Study at large: Patients had around twelve mismatch repair-deficient cancer types, all previously treated and progressing. Findings and limits, study-wide: After pembrolizumab, tumor-resident clones rose rapidly, then generally contracted before radiologic responses.

Every patient had mismatch repair deficiency by PCR or immunohistochemistry. TCRs were sequenced from a few patients responding to pembrolizumab. This clone was seen a handful of times. Antigen: not known. The same CDR3 also results from other DNA sequences found in this sample. Only in-frame clones appear in the TCRdb table, and some are missing; sequencing was by immunoSEQ multiplex PCR. This table has 80,000 to 130,000 clones, roughly four fifths appearing once. Sequencing used peripheral blood, obtained 35 to 37 weeks after starting pembrolizumab. This clonotype was obtained from an adult with mismatch repair-deficient cancer.

CDR3 sequence (DNA): TGTGCCTGGAGTGTAGGGCAGGGCGGTGGCTACACCTTC. This gives the protein CAWSVGQGGGYTF. This rearrangement joins TRBV30 to TRBJ1-2, with D tentatively TRBD1 (5 bases). CDR3 length: 13 residues. Deletions cut 0 bases from V and 7 bases from J, with 12 bases between. The germline gives CDR1 GTSNPN, CDR2 SVGIG (reference sequence).